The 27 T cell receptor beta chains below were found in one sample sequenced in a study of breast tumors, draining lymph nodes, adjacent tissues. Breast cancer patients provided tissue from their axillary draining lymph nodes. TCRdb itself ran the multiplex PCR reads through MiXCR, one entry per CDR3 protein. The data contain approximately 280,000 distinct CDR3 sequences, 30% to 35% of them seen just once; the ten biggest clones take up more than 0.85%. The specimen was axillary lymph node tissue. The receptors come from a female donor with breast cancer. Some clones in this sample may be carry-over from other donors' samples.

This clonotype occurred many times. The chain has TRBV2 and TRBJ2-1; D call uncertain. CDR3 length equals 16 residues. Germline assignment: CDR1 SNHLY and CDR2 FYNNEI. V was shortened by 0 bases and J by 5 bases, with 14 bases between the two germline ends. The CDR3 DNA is TGTGCCAGCAGTGAAGCGATAAAGGGAACCCACAATGAGCAGTTCTTC. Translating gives CASSEAIKGTHNEQFF. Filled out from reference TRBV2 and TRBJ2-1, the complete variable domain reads EPEVTQTPSHQVTQMGQEVILRCVPISNHLYFYWYRQILGQKVEFLVSFYNNEISEKSEIFDDQFSVERPDGSNFTLKIRSTKLEDSAMYFCASSEAIKGTHNEQFFGPGTRLTVL.

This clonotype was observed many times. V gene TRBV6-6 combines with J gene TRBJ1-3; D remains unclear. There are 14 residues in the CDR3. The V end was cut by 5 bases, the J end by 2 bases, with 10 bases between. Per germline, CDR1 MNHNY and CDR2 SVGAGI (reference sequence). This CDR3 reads CASSPHTPGNTIYF. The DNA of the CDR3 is TGTGCCAGCAGTCCCCATACCCCTGGAAACACCATATATTTT.

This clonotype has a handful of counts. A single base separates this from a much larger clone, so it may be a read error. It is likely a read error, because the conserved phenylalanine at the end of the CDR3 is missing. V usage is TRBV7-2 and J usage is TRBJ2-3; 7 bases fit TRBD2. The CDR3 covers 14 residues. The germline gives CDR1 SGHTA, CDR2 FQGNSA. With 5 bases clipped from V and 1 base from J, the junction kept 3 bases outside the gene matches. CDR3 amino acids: CASSPTSGTDTQYL. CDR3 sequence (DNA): TGTGCCAGCAGCCCCACTAGCGGCACAGATACGCAGTATCTT.

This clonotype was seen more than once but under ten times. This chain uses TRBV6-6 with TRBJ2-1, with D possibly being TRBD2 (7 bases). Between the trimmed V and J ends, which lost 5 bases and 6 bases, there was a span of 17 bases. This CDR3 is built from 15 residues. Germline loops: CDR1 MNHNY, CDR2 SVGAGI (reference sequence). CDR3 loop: CASSHGGQGGNEQFF. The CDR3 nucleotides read TGTGCCAGCAGTCACGGGGGGCAGGGAGGCAATGAGCAGTTCTTC.

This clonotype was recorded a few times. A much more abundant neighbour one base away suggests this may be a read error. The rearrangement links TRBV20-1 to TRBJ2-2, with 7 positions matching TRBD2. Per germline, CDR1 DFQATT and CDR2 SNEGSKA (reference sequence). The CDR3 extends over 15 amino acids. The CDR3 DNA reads TGCAGTTTGCTGGGTCTAGCGGAGAACACCGGGGAGCCGTTTTTT. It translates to CSLLGLAENTGEPFF.

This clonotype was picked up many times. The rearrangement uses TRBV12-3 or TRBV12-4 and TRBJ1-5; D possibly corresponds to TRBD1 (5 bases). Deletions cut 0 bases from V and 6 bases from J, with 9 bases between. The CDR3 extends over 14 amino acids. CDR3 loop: CASSLALDTQPQHF. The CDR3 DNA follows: TGTGCCAGCAGTTTAGCGCTGGACACTCAGCCCCAGCATTTT.

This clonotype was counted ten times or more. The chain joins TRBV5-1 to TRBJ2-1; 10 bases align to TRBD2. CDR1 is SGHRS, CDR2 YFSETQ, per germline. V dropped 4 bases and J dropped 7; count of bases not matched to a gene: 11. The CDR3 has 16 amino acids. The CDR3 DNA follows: TGCGCCAGCAGCCCAAGGATAGCGGGAGGAGGTAATGAGCAGTTCTTC. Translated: CASSPRIAGGGNEQFF.

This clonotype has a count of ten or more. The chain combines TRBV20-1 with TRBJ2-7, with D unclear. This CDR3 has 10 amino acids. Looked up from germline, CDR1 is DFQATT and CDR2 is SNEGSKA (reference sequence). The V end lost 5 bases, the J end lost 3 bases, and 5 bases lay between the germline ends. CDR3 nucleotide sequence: TGCAGTGCTCTCCTCTACGAGCAGTACTTC. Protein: CSALLYEQYF.

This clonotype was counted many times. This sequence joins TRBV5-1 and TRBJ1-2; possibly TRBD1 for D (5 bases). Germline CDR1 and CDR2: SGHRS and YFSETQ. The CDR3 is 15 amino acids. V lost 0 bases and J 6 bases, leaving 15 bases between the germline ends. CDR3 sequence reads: CASSLAGAGLDGYTF. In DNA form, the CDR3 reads TGCGCCAGCAGCTTGGCCGGGGCAGGGCTAGATGGCTACACCTTC.

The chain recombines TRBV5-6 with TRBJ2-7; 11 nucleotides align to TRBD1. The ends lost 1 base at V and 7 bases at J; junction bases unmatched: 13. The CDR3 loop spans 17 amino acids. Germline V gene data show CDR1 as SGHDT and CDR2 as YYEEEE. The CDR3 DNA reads TGTGCCAGCAGCTTGAGGGTGGGAGGGACAGGGGGTGAAGAGCAGTACTTC. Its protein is CASSLRVGGTGGEEQYF.

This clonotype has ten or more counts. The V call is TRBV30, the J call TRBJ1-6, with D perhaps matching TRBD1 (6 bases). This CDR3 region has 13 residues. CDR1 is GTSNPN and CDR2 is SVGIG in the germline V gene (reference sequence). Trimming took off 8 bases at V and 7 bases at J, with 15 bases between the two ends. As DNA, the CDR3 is TGTGCCGTTGAACAGGGATTCAATTCACCCCTCCACTTT. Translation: CAVEQGFNSPLHF.

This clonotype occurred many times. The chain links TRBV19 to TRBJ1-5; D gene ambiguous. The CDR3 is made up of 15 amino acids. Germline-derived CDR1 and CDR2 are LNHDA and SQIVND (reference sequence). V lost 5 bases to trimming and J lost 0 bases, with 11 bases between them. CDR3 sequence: CASSARTDSNQPQHF. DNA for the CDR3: TGTGCCAGTAGTGCCCGGACGGATAGCAATCAGCCCCAGCATTTT.

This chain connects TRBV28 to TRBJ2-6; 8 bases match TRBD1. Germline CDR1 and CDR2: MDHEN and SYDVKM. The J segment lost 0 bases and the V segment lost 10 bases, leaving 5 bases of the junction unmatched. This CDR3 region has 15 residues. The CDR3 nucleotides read TGTGCCACAGGGACAGGACACTCTGGGGCCAACGTCCTGACTTTC. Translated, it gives CATGTGHSGANVLTF.

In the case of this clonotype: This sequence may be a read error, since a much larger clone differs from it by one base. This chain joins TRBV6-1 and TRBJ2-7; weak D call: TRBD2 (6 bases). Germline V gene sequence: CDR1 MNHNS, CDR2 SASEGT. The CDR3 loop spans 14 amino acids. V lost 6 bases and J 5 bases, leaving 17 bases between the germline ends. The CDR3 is CASSHFGRGDEQYF. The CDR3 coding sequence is TGTGCCAGCAGCCACTTCGGGAGAGGGGACGAGCAGTACTTC.

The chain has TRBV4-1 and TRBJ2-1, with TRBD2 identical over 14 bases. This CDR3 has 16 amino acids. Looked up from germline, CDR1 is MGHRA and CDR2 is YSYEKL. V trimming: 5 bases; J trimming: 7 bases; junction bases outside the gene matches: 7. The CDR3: CASSLVGTSGSNEQFF. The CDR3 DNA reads TGCGCCAGCAGCTTGGTGGGGACTAGCGGGAGTAATGAGCAGTTCTTC.

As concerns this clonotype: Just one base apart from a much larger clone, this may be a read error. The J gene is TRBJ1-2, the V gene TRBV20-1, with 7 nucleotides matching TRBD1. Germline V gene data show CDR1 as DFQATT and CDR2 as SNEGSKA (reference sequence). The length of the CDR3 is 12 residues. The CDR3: CSVRTGDYGSTF. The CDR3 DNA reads TGCAGTGTAAGGACAGGCGACTATGGCTCCACCTTC.

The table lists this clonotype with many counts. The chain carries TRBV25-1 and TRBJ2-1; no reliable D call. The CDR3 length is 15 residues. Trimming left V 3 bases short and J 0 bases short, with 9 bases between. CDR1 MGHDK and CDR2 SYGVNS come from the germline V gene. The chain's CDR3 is CASSDGPNSYNEQFF. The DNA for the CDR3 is TGTGCCAGCAGTGATGGTCCAAACTCCTACAATGAGCAGTTCTTC.

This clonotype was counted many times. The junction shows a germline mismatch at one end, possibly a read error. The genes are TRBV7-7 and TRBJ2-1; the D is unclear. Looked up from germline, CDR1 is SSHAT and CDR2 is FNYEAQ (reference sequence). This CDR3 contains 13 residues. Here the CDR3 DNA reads TGTGCTAGCAGCTTAAGGGTATACAATGAGCAGTTCTTC. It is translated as CASSLRVYNEQFF.

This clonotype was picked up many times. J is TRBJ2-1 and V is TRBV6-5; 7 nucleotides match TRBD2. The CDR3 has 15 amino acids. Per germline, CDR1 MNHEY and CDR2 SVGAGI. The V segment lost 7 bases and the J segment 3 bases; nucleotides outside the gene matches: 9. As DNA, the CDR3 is TGTGCCAGCAAACGCGGGAGTGGCTTCTACAATGAGCAGTTCTTC. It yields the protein CASKRGSGFYNEQFF.

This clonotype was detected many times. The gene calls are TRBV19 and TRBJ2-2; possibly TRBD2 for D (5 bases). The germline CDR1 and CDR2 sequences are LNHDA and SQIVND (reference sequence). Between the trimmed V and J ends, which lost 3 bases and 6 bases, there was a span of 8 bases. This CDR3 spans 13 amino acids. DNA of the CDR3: TGTGCCAGTAGTATCGACTACTCCGGGGAGCTGTTTTTT. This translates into CASSIDYSGELFF.

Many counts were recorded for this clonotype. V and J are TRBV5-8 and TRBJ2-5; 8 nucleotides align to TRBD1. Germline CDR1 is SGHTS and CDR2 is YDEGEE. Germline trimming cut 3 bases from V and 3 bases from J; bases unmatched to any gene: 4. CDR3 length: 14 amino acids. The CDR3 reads CASSSRGREETQYF. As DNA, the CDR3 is TGTGCCAGCAGCTCCAGGGGGCGGGAAGAGACCCAGTACTTC.

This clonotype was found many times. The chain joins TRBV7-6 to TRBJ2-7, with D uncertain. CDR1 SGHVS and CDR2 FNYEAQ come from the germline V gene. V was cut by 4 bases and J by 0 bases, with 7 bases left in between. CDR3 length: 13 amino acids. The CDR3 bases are TGTGCCAGCAGCTCCAGCAGCTCCTACGAGCAGTACTTC. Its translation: CASSSSSSYEQYF.

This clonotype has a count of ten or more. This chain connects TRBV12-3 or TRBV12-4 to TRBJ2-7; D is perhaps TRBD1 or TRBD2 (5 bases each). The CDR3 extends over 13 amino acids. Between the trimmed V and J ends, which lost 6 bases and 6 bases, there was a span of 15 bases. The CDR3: CASRTPGGFEQYF. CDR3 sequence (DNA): TGTGCCAGCAGAACCCCTGGGGGATTCGAGCAGTACTTC.

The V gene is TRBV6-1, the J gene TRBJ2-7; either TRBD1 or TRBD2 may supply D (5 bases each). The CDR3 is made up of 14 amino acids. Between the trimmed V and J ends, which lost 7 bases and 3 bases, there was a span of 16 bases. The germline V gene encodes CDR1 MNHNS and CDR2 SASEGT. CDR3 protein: CASMRAGINYEQYF. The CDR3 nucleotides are TGTGCCAGCATGAGGGCAGGGATTAACTACGAGCAGTACTTC.

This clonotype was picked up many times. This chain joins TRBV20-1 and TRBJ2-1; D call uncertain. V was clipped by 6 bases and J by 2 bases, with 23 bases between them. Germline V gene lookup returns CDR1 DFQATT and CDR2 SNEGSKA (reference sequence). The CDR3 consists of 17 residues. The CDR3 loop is CSAHMTRRRRAYNEQFF. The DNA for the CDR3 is TGCAGTGCCCATATGACTCGCAGGAGAAGGGCCTACAATGAGCAGTTCTTC.

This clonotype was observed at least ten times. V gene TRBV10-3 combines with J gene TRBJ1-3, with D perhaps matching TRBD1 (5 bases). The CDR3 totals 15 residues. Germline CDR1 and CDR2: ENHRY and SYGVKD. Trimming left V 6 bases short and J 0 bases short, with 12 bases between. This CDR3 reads CAIRLTDSSGNTIYF. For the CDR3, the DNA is TGTGCCATCAGATTGACAGATAGCTCTGGAAACACCATATATTTT.

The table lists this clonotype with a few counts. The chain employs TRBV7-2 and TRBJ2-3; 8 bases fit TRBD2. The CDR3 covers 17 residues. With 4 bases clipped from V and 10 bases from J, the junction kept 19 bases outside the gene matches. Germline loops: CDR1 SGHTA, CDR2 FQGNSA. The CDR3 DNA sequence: TGTGCCAGCAGCTCCGGCGCCCGGACAGTCGGGGGGGATCCGCAGTATTTT. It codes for CASSSGARTVGGDPQYF.